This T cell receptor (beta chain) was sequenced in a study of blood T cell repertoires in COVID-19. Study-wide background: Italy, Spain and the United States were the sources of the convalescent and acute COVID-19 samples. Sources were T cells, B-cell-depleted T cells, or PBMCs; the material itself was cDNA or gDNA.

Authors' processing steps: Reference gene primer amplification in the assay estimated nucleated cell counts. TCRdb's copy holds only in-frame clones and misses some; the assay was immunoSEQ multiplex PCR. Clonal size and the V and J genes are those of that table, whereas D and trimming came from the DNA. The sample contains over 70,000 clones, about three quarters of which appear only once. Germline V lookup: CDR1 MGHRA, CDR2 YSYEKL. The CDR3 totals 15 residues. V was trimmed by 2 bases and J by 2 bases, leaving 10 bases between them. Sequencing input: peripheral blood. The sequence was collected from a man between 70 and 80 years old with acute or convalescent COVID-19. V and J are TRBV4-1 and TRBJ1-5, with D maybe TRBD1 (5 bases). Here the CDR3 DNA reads TGCGCCAGCAGCCAACAGGGAAATGGCAATCAGCCCCAGCATTTT. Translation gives CASSQQGNGNQPQHF.